These 26 T cell receptor beta chains came from one sample sequenced in a study of blood T cell repertoires in COVID-19. Only in-frame clones appear in the TCRdb table, and some are missing; sequencing was by immunoSEQ multiplex PCR. The sample carries 180,000 or so clones, more than 75% recorded once. The source material was peripheral blood. Receptors originate from a man aged 18 to 30 with active or convalescent COVID-19.

This chain uses TRBV12-1 with TRBJ2-7; TRBD1 is taken as the D call from the table, unchecked against the DNA. TRBV12-1 is labeled a pseudogene. This CDR3 spans 14 amino acids. The CDR3 DNA reads TGTGCCAGCAGCTCACAGGGGTTCCCCTACGAGCAGTACGTC. Translated: CASSSQGFPYEQYV.

The chain uses TRBV6-1 and TRBJ2-1; D ambiguous. The germline V gene encodes CDR1 MNHNS and CDR2 SASEGT. Trimming removed 0 bases at V and 12 bases at J, with 12 bases between. The length of the CDR3 is 13 residues. CDR3 sequence (DNA): TGTGCCAGCAGTGAAGCTTGGAGAGTCGGGCAGTTCTTC. This codes for CASSEAWRVGQFF.

The V gene is TRBV19, the J gene TRBJ2-3; D is unclear. Trimming removed 6 bases at V and 4 bases at J, with 11 bases between. CDR3 length equals 13 residues. CDR1 and CDR2 from the germline V gene are LNHDA and SQIVND (reference sequence). CDR3 nucleotide sequence: TGTGCCAGTAGGACGGAGTGGTCAGATACGCAGTATTTT. Translating it yields CASRTEWSDTQYF. Complete variable domain (other parts from reference TRBV19 and TRBJ2-3): DGGITQSPKYLFRKEGQNVTLSCEQNLNHDAMYWYRQDPGQGLRLIYYSQIVNDFQKGDIAEGYSVSREKKESFPLTVTSAQKNPTAFYLCASRTEWSDTQYFGPGTRLTVL.

The chain is built from TRBV6-6 and TRBJ2-3; perhaps TRBD2 as D (6 bases). The CDR3 covers 16 residues. In germline, CDR1 is MNHNY, CDR2 SVGAGI (reference sequence). Trimming shortened V by 7 bases and J by 1 base, and 18 bases separated the two germline ends. CDR3 sequence: CASNNRLGEGTDTQYF. The CDR3 bases are TGTGCCAGCAATAACCGACTAGGGGAAGGCACAGATACGCAGTATTTT.

This chain connects TRBV11-1 to TRBJ2-1; TRBD1 agrees at 12 bases. V trimming: 1 base; J trimming: 4 bases; junction bases outside the gene matches: 2. The CDR3 length is 16 residues. Looked up from germline, CDR1 is SGHAT and CDR2 is FQDESV (reference sequence). DNA of the CDR3: TGTGCCAGCAGCTTAGGGGACAGGGGGCGTTACAATGAGCAGTTCTTC. This codes for CASSLGDRGRYNEQFF.

This chain's CDR3 is CSVSRNEADTIYF. Here the CDR3 DNA reads TGCAGCGTATCCCGCAATGAGGCGGACACCATATATTTT. V gene TRBV29-1 combines with J gene TRBJ1-3; D remains ambiguous. Germline CDR1 reads SQVTM; CDR2 reads ANQGSEA. This CDR3 is built from 13 residues. V gave up 6 bases and J gave up 8 bases, with 17 bases separating them.

The genes are TRBV2 and TRBJ2-2, with 8 bases identical to TRBD1. Per the germline V gene, CDR1 is SNHLY and CDR2 is FYNNEI. This CDR3 spans 15 amino acids. The trim removed 8 bases at V and 1 base at J, leaving 6 bases unmatched. CDR3 protein: CASGGTGRNTGELFF. CDR3 bases: TGTGCCAGCGGCGGGACAGGACGGAACACCGGGGAGCTGTTTTTT.

Only one count was recorded for this clone. CDR3 sequence reads: CSVQTGSMNTEAFF. The CDR3 nucleotides read TGCAGCGTTCAGACAGGTTCTATGAACACTGAAGCTTTCTTT. The chain employs TRBV29-1 and TRBJ1-1; tentatively, D is TRBD1 (6 bases). CDR3 length: 14 residues. The V and J ends lost 5 bases and 0 bases respectively, with 13 bases between them. The V gene's germline CDR1 is SQVTM and CDR2 ANQGSEA.

The chain has TRBV20-1 and TRBJ1-2; D remains unclear. Between the trimmed V and J ends, which lost 3 bases and 4 bases, there was a span of 9 bases. This CDR3 is 12 amino acids long. CDR1 is DFQATT and CDR2 is SNEGSKA in the germline V gene (reference sequence). CDR3 in DNA: TGCAGTGCTAGTAGGGCGGGCTATGGCTACACCTTC. It encodes CSASRAGYGYTF.

In regard to this clone: Other DNA sequences in the sample encode the same CDR3. The chain uses TRBV2 and TRBJ1-5; 9 bases map to TRBD1. The V and J ends lost 6 bases and 4 bases, in that order; junction bases with no gene match: 4. CDR3 length: 14 residues. From germline, CDR1 is SNHLY and CDR2 FYNNEI. The CDR3 nucleotides are TGTGCCAGCAGCGGGACAGGGAAGAATCAGCCCCAGCATTTT. Translated, it gives CASSGTGKNQPQHF.

The rearrangement uses TRBV11-2 and TRBJ1-5; no firm D call. The CDR3 covers 17 residues. From germline, CDR1 is SGHAT and CDR2 FQNNGV. V was trimmed by 0 bases and J by 0 bases, leaving 12 bases between them. The CDR3 bases are TGTGCCAGCAGCTTAGATGGCCGTCATTATAGCAATCAGCCCCAGCATTTT. Translating it yields CASSLDGRHYSNQPQHF.

This chain links TRBV24-1 with TRBJ2-1; D not resolved. The CDR3 runs to 18 residues. V was shortened by 1 base and J by 0 bases, with 15 bases between the two germline ends. From germline, CDR1 is KGHDR and CDR2 SFDVKD. This CDR3 is CATSDLNSPNPSYNEQFF. The CDR3 coding sequence is TGTGCCACCAGTGATTTAAACAGCCCGAATCCCTCCTACAATGAGCAGTTCTTC.

The V gene is TRBV5-4, the J gene TRBJ1-3, with TRBD1 as a possible D gene (6 bases). In germline, CDR1 is SGHNT, CDR2 YYREEE (reference sequence). The V gene lost 4 bases and the J gene lost 3 bases, with 14 bases spanning the gap. The length of the CDR3 is 15 residues. The CDR3 nucleotides read TGTGCCAGCAGCGAACAGGGAAGCAGTGGAAACACCATATATTTT. This encodes CASSEQGSSGNTIYF.

This rearrangement joins TRBV28 to TRBJ1-1; no clear D gene. Between the trimmed V and J ends, which lost 3 bases and 7 bases, there was a span of 12 bases. The CDR3 contains 13 residues. Germline V CDR1 and CDR2: MDHEN, SYDVKM. The DNA for the CDR3 is TGTGCCAGCAGTTTCAGGCAGGATAATGAAGCTTTCTTT. This translates into CASSFRQDNEAFF.

This clone was detected a few times. Within the sample, other DNA sequences also encode this same CDR3. V gene TRBV5-1 combines with J gene TRBJ2-4; 12 nucleotides agree with TRBD2. Unmatched junction bases numbered 11, after V lost 4 bases and J lost 6 bases. The CDR3 contains 17 residues. Germline CDR1 and CDR2: SGHRS and YFSETQ. In DNA form, the CDR3 reads TGCGCCAGCAGCCCACTACTAGCGGGGGGTCAGGGAAACATTCAGTACTTC. This encodes CASSPLLAGGQGNIQYF.

The chain employs TRBV28 and TRBJ1-2; D remains unclear. The germline V and J ends were trimmed by 3 bases and 4 bases, with 12 bases remaining between them. The CDR3 runs 14 residues. The germline V gene has CDR1 MDHEN and CDR2 SYDVKM. CDR3: CASSLVVQSYGYTF. CDR3 in DNA: TGTGCCAGCAGTTTGGTTGTACAGTCCTATGGCTACACCTTC.

About this clone: Other DNA sequences in this specimen translate into the identical CDR3. The chain couples TRBV7-2 to TRBJ1-2; 10 positions match TRBD1. Germline CDR1 is SGHTA and CDR2 is FQGNSA. Trimming removed 1 base from V and 2 bases from J; junction bases left unmatched: 4. The CDR3 spans 16 residues. CDR3 sequence reads: CASSLVGTGDNYGYTF. CDR3 DNA: TGTGCCAGCAGCTTAGTAGGGACAGGGGACAACTATGGCTACACCTTC.

This chain connects TRBV5-4 to TRBJ1-4; 7 bases agree with TRBD1. The V segment lost 3 bases and the J segment 6 bases; nucleotides outside the gene matches: 8. The CDR3 consists of 15 residues. In germline, CDR1 is SGHNT, CDR2 YYREEE (reference sequence). The CDR3 sequence is CASSSQGQYHEKLFF. DNA of the CDR3: TGTGCCAGCAGCTCACAGGGACAGTACCATGAAAAACTGTTTTTT.

The J gene is TRBJ1-1, the V gene TRBV6-2 or TRBV6-3, with D maybe TRBD1 (5 bases). The CDR3 totals 15 residues. Deletions cut 5 bases from V and 2 bases from J, with 15 bases between. The germline gives CDR1 MNHEY, CDR2 SVGEGT. For the CDR3, the DNA is TGTGCCAGCAGTGAGTGGGGGGTTCGAAACACTGAAGCTTTCTTT. Residues: CASSEWGVRNTEAFF.

This clone appeared once. The genes are TRBV5-1 and TRBJ1-2, with D hard to call. Trimming shortened V by 0 bases and J by 0 bases, and 15 bases separated the two germline ends. Germline V gene sequence: CDR1 SGHRS, CDR2 YFSETQ. The length of the CDR3 is 17 residues. CDR3 in amino acids: CASSLAGGAGANYGYTF. CDR3 nucleotides: TGCGCCAGCAGCTTGGCCGGCGGTGCGGGTGCTAACTATGGCTACACCTTC.

The chain's CDR3 is CASSLSSGRPDTQYF. Written as DNA, the CDR3 is TGTGCCAGCAGTTTGAGTAGCGGGAGGCCAGATACGCAGTATTTT. This chain connects TRBV28 to TRBJ2-3; TRBD2 agrees at 10 bases. V shed 3 bases and J 4 bases; nucleotides not matched to a gene: 4. Germline loops: CDR1 MDHEN, CDR2 SYDVKM. The CDR3 has 15 amino acids.

V is TRBV27 and J is TRBJ2-5, with 8 bases matching TRBD1. Germline V gene data show CDR1 as MNHEY and CDR2 as SMNVEV (reference sequence). Trimming removed 6 bases from V and 1 base from J; junction bases left unmatched: 4. There are 14 residues in the CDR3. CDR3 DNA sequence: TGTGCCAGCAGCCTCGGACAGGGCCAAGAGACCCAGTACTTC. The encoded protein is CASSLGQGQETQYF.

This chain connects TRBV27 to TRBJ1-2; 9 bases agree with TRBD1. Per germline, CDR1 MNHEY and CDR2 SMNVEV (reference sequence). V lost 8 bases, J lost 5 bases, and 12 bases stayed unmatched. There are 15 residues in the CDR3. CDR3 DNA: TGTGCCAGCCACCGAGCCGGGACAGGGAGGTATGGCTACACCTTC. It specifies CASHRAGTGRYGYTF.

The chain couples TRBV5-6 to TRBJ1-2; D is undetermined. The CDR3 covers 15 residues. From germline, CDR1 is SGHDT and CDR2 YYEEEE. Deletions cut 2 bases from V and 5 bases from J, with 16 bases between. The DNA of the CDR3 is TGTGCCAGCAGCTTACCCGGGGTGGCATCGTATGGCTACACCTTC. Translating it yields CASSLPGVASYGYTF.

This clone was picked up a small number of times. CDR3 DNA sequence: TGCGCCAGCAGCATTGCCGAACTAGCGATGAATGAGCAGTTCTTC. This translates into CASSIAELAMNEQFF. The chain combines TRBV5-1 with TRBJ2-1, with 7 bases identical to TRBD2. Germline-derived CDR1 and CDR2 are SGHRS and YFSETQ. The ends lost 4 bases at V and 7 bases at J; junction bases unmatched: 11. This CDR3 spans 15 amino acids.

J is TRBJ1-1 and V is TRBV27; 7 positions agree with TRBD1. This CDR3 has 13 residues. Germline V CDR1 and CDR2: MNHEY, SMNVEV (reference sequence). Unmatched junction bases numbered 4, after V lost 5 bases and J lost 4 bases. CDR3 sequence (DNA): TGTGCCAGCAGTCCGAGACAGGGCACTGAAGCTTTCTTT. As protein: CASSPRQGTEAFF.